Following are 28 T cell receptor beta chains from one sample sequenced in a study of cytomegalovirus exposure and HLA in healthy donors. The PCR was carried out with 60 Vbeta primers and 13 Jbeta primers. Here immunoSEQ multiplex PCR was the method, and the copy in TCRdb shows in-frame clones only, minus some. The repertoire includes 90,000 to 130,000 clones, around 75% of them detected once, and more than 0.7% sits in the top ten. Sequencing input: PBMCs. Receptor source: a woman aged 25-40 years in good health and CMV-seronegative.

V usage is TRBV6-5 and J usage is TRBJ1-1; 7 bases are shared with TRBD1. The V and J ends lost 0 bases and 8 bases, in that order; junction bases with no gene match: 9. Germline CDR1 reads MNHEY; CDR2 reads SVGAGI. CDR3 length: 15 amino acids. CDR3 coding DNA: TGTGCCAGCAGTTACTCACTCCTATACAGGGGAGAAGCTTTCTTT. It translates to CASSYSLLYRGEAFF.

The sample holds one count of this clone. This rearrangement joins TRBV5-5 to TRBJ2-7; no clear D gene. Per the germline V gene, CDR1 is SGHKS and CDR2 is YYEKEE (reference sequence). V gave up 1 base and J gave up 5 bases, with 7 bases separating them. The CDR3 sequence is 12 residues long. The CDR3 sequence: CASSLNLNEQYF. CDR3 coding DNA: TGTGCCAGCAGCTTGAACCTAAACGAGCAGTACTTC.

The rearrangement uses TRBV27 and TRBJ1-1; a weak D match, TRBD1 (6 bases). From germline, CDR1 is MNHEY and CDR2 SMNVEV (reference sequence). The CDR3 covers 14 residues. The germline V and J ends were trimmed by 4 bases and 0 bases, with 9 bases remaining between them. This CDR3 is CASSSGQMNTEAFF. The CDR3 DNA is TGTGCCAGCAGTTCTGGACAGATGAACACTGAAGCTTTCTTT.

The V and J genes are TRBV5-8 and TRBJ2-3; TRBD1 matches at 8 bases. After removal of 4 bases from V and 4 bases from J, the junction contained 14 bases not matched to a gene. Germline values: CDR1 SGHTS, CDR2 YDEGEE. This CDR3 spans 17 amino acids. The CDR3 nucleotides read TGTGCCAGCAGCAGCCACAGGGGGATCAGTCTTGCAGATACGCAGTATTTT. It codes for CASSSHRGISLADTQYF.

This chain joins TRBV9 and TRBJ1-1; TRBD1 agrees at 9 bases. Trimming cost V 5 bases and J 4 bases; bases outside gene matches: 6. Germline loops: CDR1 SGDLS, CDR2 YYNGEE. CDR3 length: 14 amino acids. The CDR3 DNA reads TGTGCCAGCAGTTGGACAGGGGTGGGCACTGAAGCTTTCTTT. Amino acid sequence: CASSWTGVGTEAFF.

This rearrangement joins TRBV28 to TRBJ1-1; 11 nucleotides line up with TRBD1. Per germline, CDR1 MDHEN and CDR2 SYDVKM. The V gene end was trimmed by 8 bases and the J gene end by 5 bases; junction bases not matched to a gene: 10. CDR3 length: 15 residues. CDR3 in amino acids: CASGWGGTGGTEAFF. The CDR3 coding sequence is TGTGCCAGCGGATGGGGCGGGACAGGGGGTACTGAAGCTTTCTTT.

A few counts support this clone. The chain combines TRBV10-3 with TRBJ2-5, with D maybe TRBD2 (5 bases). This CDR3 has 14 amino acids. V was shortened by 6 bases and J by 1 base, with 12 bases between the two germline ends. The germline V gene has CDR1 ENHRY and CDR2 SYGVKD. The CDR3 is CAIRQSDSQETQYF. Here the CDR3 DNA reads TGTGCCATCAGGCAGTCGGACTCCCAAGAGACCCAGTACTTC.

The chain combines TRBV5-6 with TRBJ2-1, with 11 bases identical to TRBD1. Germline assignment: CDR1 SGHDT and CDR2 YYEEEE. This CDR3 spans 14 amino acids. The ends lost 4 bases at V and 8 bases at J; junction bases unmatched: 5. Here the CDR3 DNA reads TGTGCCAGCAGCAGCGGACAGGGGGCCGATGAGCAGTTCTTC. Its translation: CASSSGQGADEQFF.

DNA for the CDR3: TGTGCCAGCAGGTGGAGCGCCTACAATGAGCAGTTCTTC. Its protein product is CASRWSAYNEQFF. This chain uses TRBV5-6 with TRBJ2-1; D is unclear. Germline V CDR1 and CDR2: SGHDT, YYEEEE. The CDR3 consists of 13 residues. The V and J ends lost 5 bases and 2 bases respectively, with 8 bases between them.

This sequence joins TRBV30 and TRBJ2-5; D is possibly TRBD2 (5 bases). Trimming took 0 bases from V and 3 from J, leaving 8 bases between them. CDR1 and CDR2 from the germline V gene are GTSNPN and SVGIG (reference sequence). The CDR3 runs to 13 residues. The CDR3 coding sequence is TGTGCCTGGAGTGTAAACGGGAAAGAGACCCAGTACTTC. Translation gives CAWSVNGKETQYF.

This clone has only one observation. The chain uses TRBV18 and TRBJ1-1; no clear D gene. CDR1 is KGHSH, CDR2 LQKENI, per germline. V was shortened by 4 bases and J by 0 bases, with 15 bases between the two germline ends. The CDR3 extends over 16 amino acids. CDR3 bases: TGTGCCAGCTCACGAGGACTACCTCAAATGAACACTGAAGCTTTCTTT. This encodes CASSRGLPQMNTEAFF.

The V call is TRBV30, the J call TRBJ2-7; D is possibly TRBD1 (5 bases). This CDR3 has 12 amino acids. Germline V gene sequence: CDR1 GTSNPN, CDR2 SVGIG (reference sequence). V shed 2 bases and J shed 3 bases, with 8 bases lying between them. The CDR3 sequence: CAWSSTGYEQYF. The CDR3, as DNA: TGTGCCTGGAGTTCCACAGGCTACGAGCAGTACTTC.

This clone was seen only once. This chain links TRBV19 with TRBJ2-7; weak D call: TRBD1 (6 bases). V lost 2 bases and J 6 bases, leaving 17 bases between the germline ends. Germline CDR1 and CDR2: LNHDA and SQIVND (reference sequence). The CDR3 loop spans 15 amino acids. The CDR3 coding sequence is TGTGCCAGTAGTATAAACTCGAACAGGGCCGGCGAGCAGTACTTC. As protein: CASSINSNRAGEQYF.

The chain is built from TRBV5-1 and TRBJ2-3; TRBD2 aligns across 13 bases. Trimming removed 3 bases from V and 2 bases from J; junction bases left unmatched: 6. Germline loops: CDR1 SGHRS, CDR2 YFSETQ. This CDR3 is built from 17 residues. CDR3 region: CASSSPGLAGLTDTQYF. The DNA for the CDR3 is TGCGCCAGCAGCTCTCCGGGACTAGCGGGGCTCACAGATACGCAGTATTTT.

This clone was recorded a few times. This rearrangement joins TRBV29-1 to TRBJ1-2; D not resolved. The CDR3 extends over 13 amino acids. Germline CDR1 and CDR2: SQVTM and ANQGSEA. The ends were cut back, 5 bases at V and 3 bases at J, with 13 bases in the middle. The chain's CDR3 is CSVTARPDYGYTF. DNA of the CDR3: TGCAGCGTTACCGCCAGGCCCGACTATGGCTACACCTTC.

The chain has TRBV4-3 and TRBJ1-2; no reliable D call. This CDR3 is 13 amino acids long. V lost 0 bases, J lost 2 bases, and 4 bases lay in between. In germline, CDR1 is LGHNA, CDR2 YSLEER. The CDR3 protein is CASSQDINYGYTF. CDR3 nucleotide sequence: TGCGCCAGCAGCCAAGACATCAACTATGGCTACACCTTC.

The chain joins TRBV2 to TRBJ1-1; D unresolved. V lost 3 bases, J lost 5 bases, and 13 bases lay in between. CDR3 length: 14 amino acids. CDR1 and CDR2 (germline): SNHLY, FYNNEI. The CDR3 protein is CASSESATGTEAFF. CDR3 coding DNA: TGTGCCAGCAGTGAGAGCGCCACCGGGACTGAAGCTTTCTTT.

This chain uses TRBV6-5 with TRBJ1-6; possible D gene TRBD1, 5 bases. Germline V gene sequence: CDR1 MNHEY, CDR2 SVGAGI. The CDR3 runs to 13 residues. V gave up 2 bases and J gave up 15 bases, with 14 bases separating them. CDR3 in amino acids: CASSYSSQGLLHF. The DNA for the CDR3 is TGTGCCAGCAGTTACAGTAGCCAGGGACTCCTCCACTTT.

In its sample, this clone was seen a few times. This chain joins TRBV6-6 and TRBJ1-5; the match to TRBD1 covers 9 bases. Trimming removed 3 bases from V and 11 bases from J; junction bases left unmatched: 11. CDR1 and CDR2 (germline): MNHNY, SVGAGI (reference sequence). This CDR3 has 15 amino acids. CDR3 in DNA: TGTGCCAGCAGTTATTCGGGACAGGGATCTTTGGCCCAGCATTTT. Translated, it gives CASSYSGQGSLAQHF.

This rearrangement joins TRBV5-6 to TRBJ1-5; 12 nucleotides agree with TRBD1. The CDR3 loop spans 16 amino acids. The V gene end was trimmed by 3 bases and the J gene end by 6 bases; junction bases not matched to a gene: 7. The germline V gene encodes CDR1 SGHDT and CDR2 YYEEEE. CDR3 nucleotide sequence: TGTGCCAGCAGCTCGGCGGGACAGGGGGCATTTCAGCCCCAGCATTTT. Translating it yields CASSSAGQGAFQPQHF.

The chain uses TRBV28 and TRBJ1-1; D unclear. The germline V gene encodes CDR1 MDHEN and CDR2 SYDVKM. The CDR3 covers 13 residues. V lost 4 bases and J 6 bases, leaving 12 bases between the germline ends. CDR3 amino acids: CASSSSAGAEAFF. DNA of the CDR3: TGTGCCAGCAGTTCCTCAGCCGGGGCTGAAGCTTTCTTT.

The chain recombines TRBV7-8 with TRBJ1-5, with a tentative D call TRBD1 (6 bases). V was pared by 2 bases and J by 0 bases, with 11 bases between. Germline CDR1 is SGHVS and CDR2 is FQNEAQ. The CDR3 runs to 16 residues. The CDR3 reads CASSLLGQYSNQPQHF. The CDR3 bases are TGTGCCAGCAGCTTACTTGGACAGTATAGCAATCAGCCCCAGCATTTT.

This clone was counted a single time. V and J are TRBV18 and TRBJ1-5; a weak D match, TRBD1 (6 bases). The CDR3 loop spans 16 amino acids. With 5 bases removed from V and 0 bases from J, the gap between germline ends came to 14 bases. Germline V gene sequence: CDR1 KGHSH, CDR2 LQKENI. This CDR3 reads CASSSGRGNSNQPQHF. CDR3 coding DNA: TGTGCCAGCTCATCTGGGAGGGGGAATAGCAATCAGCCCCAGCATTTT.

This chain uses TRBV2 with TRBJ2-1, with D perhaps TRBD1 (6 bases). CDR3 length: 15 amino acids. Trimming stripped 3 bases from V and 6 bases from J, with 15 bases between. Germline V gene sequence: CDR1 SNHLY, CDR2 FYNNEI. The DNA for the CDR3 is TGTGCCAGCAGTGAGATCGGGACACCTCTCAATGAGCAGTTCTTC. Protein sequence: CASSEIGTPLNEQFF.

The chain joins TRBV10-3 to TRBJ1-5; D may be TRBD1 (6 bases). The CDR3 is made up of 15 amino acids. The V end was cut by 4 bases, the J end by 5 bases, with 15 bases between. The V gene's germline CDR1 is ENHRY and CDR2 SYGVKD. The CDR3 sequence: CAISVTGPEDQPQHF. The CDR3 DNA sequence: TGTGCCATCAGTGTAACAGGGCCTGAGGATCAGCCCCAGCATTTT.

This rearrangement joins TRBV7-2 to TRBJ1-5; 11 bases are shared with TRBD1. Per the germline V gene, CDR1 is SGHTA and CDR2 is FQGNSA. J gave up 3 bases and V 2 bases, and 6 bases lay outside the gene matches. This CDR3 has 17 amino acids. CDR3 DNA: TGTGCCAGCAGCTTAAGGGGGGACAGGGGGTTCAATCAGCCCCAGCATTTT. Translating it yields CASSLRGDRGFNQPQHF.

A single count supports this clone. The V and J genes are TRBV7-8 and TRBJ2-5; TRBD2 might be the D (6 bases). The germline V gene has CDR1 SGHVS and CDR2 FQNEAQ. CDR3 size: 14 residues. The ends were cut back, 7 bases at V and 1 base at J, with 13 bases in the middle. In DNA form, the CDR3 reads TGTGCCAGCAACTACCAGGGAGGCCAAGAGACCCAGTACTTC. Translated: CASNYQGGQETQYF.

This clone has just one count. This chain uses TRBV7-2 with TRBJ2-3; D is unresolved. The CDR3 sequence is 15 residues long. Trimming cost V 5 bases and J 0 bases, with 12 bases left between them. Germline values: CDR1 SGHTA, CDR2 FQGNSA. The CDR3 region is CASSPHGTSTDTQYF. DNA of the CDR3: TGTGCCAGCAGCCCCCATGGTACTAGCACAGATACGCAGTATTTT.